This T cell receptor beta chain was documented in a study of control samples from healthy donors and cancer patients. Data came from immunoSEQ multiplex PCR; TCRdb stores just in-frame clones and leaves some out. Of roughly 90,000 clones listed, approximately 93% are singletons. Germline-derived CDR1 and CDR2 are SQVTM and ANQGSEA. Between the trimmed V and J ends, which lost 7 bases and 8 bases, there was a span of 19 bases. The CDR3 loop spans 13 amino acids. The TCR comes from a woman between 25 and 40 years old in good health. V usage is TRBV29-1 and J usage is TRBJ2-3; the D gene is possibly TRBD2 (6 bases). The sequencing sample was made of blood. The DNA for the CDR3 is TGCAGCGCGGGGCTAGCGTCCCTGGGTACGCAGTATTTT. Its translation is CSAGLASLGTQYF.